The following is a T cell receptor beta chain sequence with its context. Its specificity is unknown. Germline CDR1 and CDR2: MDHEN and SYDVKM. V lost 7 bases, J lost 2 bases, and 10 bases lay in between. This CDR3 spans 13 amino acids. The table came from immunoSEQ multiplex PCR; TCRdb's copy has only in-frame clones and leaves some out. The sample carries about 82,000 clones, roughly 85% recorded once. Patients were excluded for autoimmune disease history or systemic immunosuppression. This entry comes from a study of OX40 agonist ivuxolimab in advanced cancers. Study information: Having had anti-PD-1, anti-PD-L1 or anti-CTLA-4 therapy before was allowed, and around 39% had some. Overall study findings and caveats: Some of the lowest clonal expansion was seen in partial responders at 0.1-3.0 mg/kg. Relative to CD4+ cells, CD8+ T cells on average had more expanded clones.

Specimen: CD4+ or CD8+ T cells sorted from blood, collected in a trial of the OX40 agonist ivuxolimab. The chain uses TRBV28 and TRBJ2-3, with a tentative D call TRBD1 (6 bases). This receptor was identified in an adult with an advanced solid tumor such as melanoma, head and neck, liver or kidney cancer. The CDR3 loop is CASKWTATDTQYF. The CDR3 DNA is TGTGCCAGCAAATGGACAGCCACAGATACGCAGTATTTT.